The clone carrying this T cell receptor beta chain was observed a few times. Antigen unknown. RNA was isolated and reverse transcribed to cDNA, the sequencing template. This table comes from immunoSEQ multiplex PCR, and its TCRdb copy is limited to in-frame clones, with some not included. There are over 150,000 clones in the sample; about 60% occur only once, and approximately 15% lies in the top ten. Sampling of alopecia areata patients yielded lesional scalp punch biopsies as well as peripheral blood. The data were taken from a study of CD8+ T cells in alopecia areata. Across the whole study: Those patients who were treated received oral tofacitinib, which was given at 5 to 10 mg twice daily for moderate-to-severe alopecia areata. General study points: Scalp samples also contribute reads from the resident alphabeta T cells found in normal skin. Lesional scalp, notably in alopecia totalis/universalis, had clonality above that of normal scalp.

V shed 6 bases, J shed 8 bases, and the junction held 4 bases outside the gene matches. Germline V lookup: CDR1 SQVTM, CDR2 ANQGSEA. This CDR3 is 11 amino acids long. The source was CD4+ T cells sorted from blood, collected at week 0. The rearrangement uses TRBV29-1 and TRBJ1-2; TRBD1 matches at 9 bases. This TCR was sampled from a human donor with alopecia areata. CDR3 in amino acids: CSVGTGLGYTF. CDR3 bases: TGCAGCGTCGGGACAGGGTTGGGCTACACCTTC. The full variable domain, rest sourced from reference TRBV29-1 and TRBJ1-2, is SAVISQKPSRDICQRGTSLTIQCQVDSQVTMMFWYRQQPGQSLTLIATANQGSEATYESGFVIDKFPISRPNLTFSTLTVSNMSPEDSSIYLCSVGTGLGYTFGSGTRLTVV.